This TCR beta chain was recorded in a study of OX40 agonist ivuxolimab in advanced cancers. About the study: Every 2 weeks, patients got intravenous ivuxolimab at one of six dose levels (0.01-10 mg/kg). Of the participants, about 40% had some prior anti-PD-1, anti-PD-L1 or anti-CTLA-4 therapy, which was allowed. Points from the study as a whole: Low levels of normalized T-cell clonal expansion also appeared in some nonresponders.

TCRdb's copy holds only in-frame clones and misses some; the assay was immunoSEQ multiplex PCR. The sample contains tens of thousands of clones, 80% to 90% of which appear only once. Blood samples were obtained at baseline, cycle 4 day 1, and cycle 7 day 1. Points on this clone: The antigen remains unidentified.

The TCR originated in an adult with an advanced solid tumor such as melanoma, head and neck, liver or kidney cancer. The sample was CD4+ or CD8+ T cells sorted from blood, taken in a trial of the OX40 agonist ivuxolimab.

CDR3 loop: CASRRTGEETQYF. CDR3 bases: TGTGCCAGCAGGCGTACAGGGGAAGAGACCCAGTACTTC. The V gene is TRBV5-4, the J gene TRBJ2-5, with TRBD1 matching over 7 bases. CDR3 length: 13 amino acids. The germline gives CDR1 SGHNT, CDR2 YYREEE (reference sequence). Germline trimming cut 5 bases from V and 3 bases from J; bases unmatched to any gene: 4. Based on the CDR3 plus reference TRBV5-4 and TRBJ2-5, the full variable domain is ETGVTQSPTHLIKTRGQQVTLRCSSQSGHNTVSWYQQALGQGPQFIFQYYREEENGRGNFPPRFSGLQFPNYSSELNVNALELDDSALYLCASRRTGEETQYFGPGTRLLVL.